This TCR beta chain came from a study of shared clonotypes between healthy human individuals. Study in general: Plates per donor: three CD4 naive, three CD4 memory, two CD8 naive, one CD8 memory.

Each of the donors was a healthy adult who was HIV-negative and had not had a recent acute infection or vaccination. Clones were sequenced by immunoSEQ multiplex PCR, and TCRdb holds only the in-frame ones, with some missing. Of 730,000 or so clones listed, less than 80% were seen once; the top ten hold approximately 2%. Of note for this clone: Its antigen is undetermined.

Study results and limitations: What limited the represented genetic and exposure-history diversity was the small number of donors. The study found roughly 5% of naive CD4 clonotypes shared across several donors.

This CDR3 contains 14 residues. Between the trimmed V and J ends, which lost 1 base and 5 bases, there was a span of 9 bases. Looked up from germline, CDR1 is SGHRS and CDR2 is YFSETQ. The sequence derives from a woman aged 25 to 45 in good health. The V gene is TRBV5-1, the J gene TRBJ2-2; D ambiguous. Input material: memory CD4+ T cells sorted from blood. As for subset: CD45RA-negative fraction. The CDR3 spells CASSLQGDTGELFF. The CDR3 DNA follows: TGCGCCAGCAGCTTGCAAGGAGATACCGGGGAGCTGTTTTTT.